This entry lists 17 T cell receptor beta chains sequenced from one sample in a study of spatial heterogeneity in lung cancer. As for time point: blood at routine non-recurrence follow-up after resection. TCRdb redid the calling of the 5' RACE reads with MiXCR, one entry per CDR3 protein. The sample carries 40,000 to 50,000 distinct CDR3 sequences, 10% recorded once. This material consisted of PBMCs, taken at follow-up. Source of these receptors: a female donor with early-stage non-small cell lung cancer.

This rearrangement joins TRBV6-2 or TRBV6-3 to TRBJ1-5; D is unclear. The CDR3 covers 14 residues. V dropped 6 bases and J dropped 4 bases, with 13 bases sitting between them. Per germline, CDR1 MNHEY and CDR2 SVGEGT. CDR3 sequence: CASSPRGRNQPQHF. The CDR3 DNA reads as TGTGCCAGCAGCCCCCGGGGAAGAAATCAGCCCCAGCATTTT.

The gene calls are TRBV29-1 and TRBJ2-7, with D perhaps TRBD1 or TRBD2 (5 bases each). The CDR3 totals 12 residues. Germline V CDR1 and CDR2: SQVTM, ANQGSEA. V lost 3 bases, J lost 3 bases, and 9 bases lay in between. The chain's CDR3 is CSVEGRFYEQYF. For the CDR3, the DNA is TGCAGCGTTGAGGGACGGTTCTACGAGCAGTACTTC.

In this sample, this clonotype turned up many times. The V gene is TRBV19, the J gene TRBJ1-1; possibly TRBD1 for D (5 bases). Deletions cut 1 base from V and 4 bases from J, with 13 bases between. In germline, CDR1 is LNHDA, CDR2 SQIVND (reference sequence). The CDR3 contains 15 residues. The CDR3 loop is CASSIAGTLGTEAFF. CDR3 DNA sequence: TGTGCCAGTAGTATAGCCGGGACCTTGGGCACTGAAGCTTTCTTT. Together with reference TRBV19 and TRBJ1-1, the CDR3 gives the full variable domain: DGGITQSPKYLFRKEGQNVTLSCEQNLNHDAMYWYRQDPGQGLRLIYYSQIVNDFQKGDIAEGYSVSREKKESFPLTVTSAQKNPTAFYLCASSIAGTLGTEAFFGQGTRLTVV.

There are many counts of this clonotype. V and J are TRBV5-1 and TRBJ2-7, with D possibly being TRBD1 (6 bases). The CDR3 has 14 amino acids. Deletions cut 0 bases from V and 5 bases from J, with 12 bases between. Germline values: CDR1 SGHRS, CDR2 YFSETQ. The CDR3 spells CASSLASAGDEQYF. The CDR3, as DNA: TGCGCCAGCAGCTTGGCCTCCGCAGGGGACGAGCAGTACTTC.

This clonotype was counted a few times. The chain is built from TRBV20-1 and TRBJ1-6; D gene ambiguous. The CDR3 is 16 amino acids. Germline V gene data show CDR1 as DFQATT and CDR2 as SNEGSKA (reference sequence). The V end lost 6 bases, the J end lost 0 bases, and 15 bases lay between the germline ends. The CDR3 nucleotides are TGCAGTGCCCACCGGACGGCAAGCTCCTATAATTCACCCCTCCACTTT. As protein: CSAHRTASSYNSPLHF.

This clonotype turned up a few times. The chain uses TRBV4-3 and TRBJ1-5; D ambiguous. Germline V gene lookup returns CDR1 LGHNA and CDR2 YSLEER. V dropped 4 bases and J dropped 3 bases, with 10 bases sitting between them. The CDR3 has 14 residues. The CDR3 DNA follows: TGCGCCAGCAGCCTATCGGCCGCCAATCAGCCCCAGCATTTT. Residues: CASSLSAANQPQHF.

This clonotype was seen a handful of times. The chain joins TRBV9 to TRBJ2-7; 8 nucleotides agree with TRBD2. Germline CDR1 is SGDLS and CDR2 is YYNGEE. Trimming cost V 4 bases and J 6 bases; bases outside gene matches: 12. The CDR3 length is 15 residues. This chain's CDR3 is CASSPHGSGELEQYF. The DNA of the CDR3 is TGTGCCAGCAGCCCTCACGGTAGCGGGGAACTCGAGCAGTACTTC.

This clonotype was picked up many times. The chain employs TRBV7-8 and TRBJ2-2, with TRBD2 matching 10 bases. This CDR3 has 15 amino acids. V gave up 2 bases and J gave up 3 bases; unmatched junction bases: 0. CDR1 is SGHVS, CDR2 FQNEAQ, per germline. DNA for the CDR3: TGTGCCAGCAGCTTACTAGCGGGGGACACCGGGGAGCTGTTTTTT. It yields the protein CASSLLAGDTGELFF.

The sample holds a few counts of this clonotype. V usage is TRBV27 and J usage is TRBJ2-7; TRBD1 agrees at 9 bases. Germline assignment: CDR1 MNHEY and CDR2 SMNVEV (reference sequence). The CDR3 length is 15 residues. The V and J ends lost 0 bases and 4 bases, in that order; junction bases with no gene match: 4. The CDR3 sequence: CASSLSGQGKYEQYF. DNA for the CDR3: TGTGCCAGCAGTTTATCTGGACAGGGGAAATACGAGCAGTACTTC.

This clonotype was recorded at least ten times. The chain recombines TRBV5-1 with TRBJ2-1, with 9 positions matching TRBD1. Trimming cost V 0 bases and J 9 bases; bases outside gene matches: 10. Germline V gives CDR1 SGHRS, CDR2 YFSETQ. This CDR3 has 16 amino acids. The CDR3 reads CASSLVLTGGRLEQFF. The CDR3 DNA is TGCGCCAGCAGCTTGGTTTTGACAGGGGGACGCCTTGAGCAGTTCTTC. The full variable domain, in which reference TRBV5-1 and TRBJ2-1 provide the parts outside the CDR3, is KAGVTQTPRYLIKTRGQQVTLSCSPISGHRSVSWYQQTPGQGLQFLFEYFSETQRNKGNFPGRFSGRQFSNSRSEMNVSTLELGDSALYLCASSLVLTGGRLEQFFGPGTRLTVL.

Ten or more counts support this clonotype. The chain joins TRBV28 to TRBJ1-1; 10 nucleotides agree with TRBD1. CDR3 length: 14 amino acids. V shed 6 bases, J shed 6 bases, and the junction held 7 bases outside the gene matches. The germline V gene has CDR1 MDHEN and CDR2 SYDVKM. The CDR3 sequence: CASRGQGKRAEAFF. DNA of the CDR3: TGTGCCAGCAGGGGACAGGGGAAGCGGGCTGAAGCTTTCTTT.

This clonotype was recorded many times. The chain is built from TRBV3-1 and TRBJ2-2; D is possibly TRBD1 (6 bases). The CDR3 runs 17 residues. Trimming took off 8 bases at V and 0 bases at J, with 19 bases between the two ends. Germline CDR1 reads LGHDT; CDR2 reads YNNKEL (reference sequence). DNA for the CDR3: TGTGCCAGCTCCAACTTAGTCAGGGGCGCGAACACCGGGGAGCTGTTTTTT. Residues: CASSNLVRGANTGELFF.

This clonotype has only a few counts. The chain has TRBV7-9 and TRBJ2-7; D gene ambiguous. CDR3 length equals 12 residues. Trimming took off 1 base at V and 7 bases at J, with 8 bases between the two ends. Germline CDR1 reads SEHNR; CDR2 reads FQNEAQ (reference sequence). CDR3 sequence: CASSLETEEQYF. CDR3 in DNA: TGTGCCAGCAGCTTAGAGACTGAGGAGCAGTACTTC.

This clonotype has just a few counts. The CDR3 spells CASSYLTQGSNQPQHF. Here the CDR3 DNA reads TGTGCCAGCAGTTACCTCACACAGGGAAGCAATCAGCCCCAGCATTTT. The chain is built from TRBV6-6 and TRBJ1-5; the D gene is possibly TRBD1 (6 bases). Germline assignment: CDR1 MNHNY and CDR2 SVGAGI (reference sequence). V was trimmed by 2 bases and J by 1 base, leaving 12 bases between them. This CDR3 is built from 16 residues.

This clonotype was recorded many times. The V and J genes are TRBV6-5 and TRBJ1-6, with D uncertain. Germline V CDR1 and CDR2: MNHEY, SVGAGI. The CDR3 is made up of 14 amino acids. Trimming took off 6 bases at V and 7 bases at J, with 13 bases between the two ends. CDR3: CASRLTRENSPLHF. The CDR3 bases are TGTGCCAGCAGGCTGACTAGGGAAAATTCACCCCTCCACTTT.

This clonotype showed up just a few times. V and J are TRBV18 and TRBJ2-1, with 9 nucleotides matching TRBD1. The CDR3 length is 15 residues. Germline CDR1 reads KGHSH; CDR2 reads LQKENI. V shed 6 bases, J shed 6 bases, and the junction held 9 bases outside the gene matches. The CDR3 protein is CASSIRQGEGNEQFF. The CDR3 DNA reads as TGTGCCAGCTCCATCCGACAGGGGGAGGGCAATGAGCAGTTCTTC. Complete variable domain (other parts from reference TRBV18 and TRBJ2-1): NAGVMQNPRHLVRRRGQEARLRCSPMKGHSHVYWYRQLPEEGLKFMVYLQKENIIDESGMPKERFSAEFPKEGPSILRIQQVVRGDSAAYFCASSIRQGEGNEQFFGPGTRLTVL.

This clonotype occurred a few times. The chain has TRBV28 and TRBJ1-5; perhaps TRBD1 as D (5 bases). The CDR3 totals 15 residues. V lost 7 bases, J lost 3 bases, and 16 bases lay in between. Germline CDR1 and CDR2: MDHEN and SYDVKM. CDR3 DNA: TGTGCCAGCATGGATAGGGGCGGCTCCAATCAGCCCCAGCATTTT. It yields the protein CASMDRGGSNQPQHF.